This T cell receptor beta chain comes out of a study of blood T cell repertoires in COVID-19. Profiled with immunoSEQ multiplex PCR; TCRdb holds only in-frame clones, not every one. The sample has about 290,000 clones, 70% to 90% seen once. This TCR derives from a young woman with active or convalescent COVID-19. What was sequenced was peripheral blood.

The CDR3 protein is CASSGETDQSGNTIYF. CDR3 nucleotides: TGTGCCAGCAGTGGGGAGACGGACCAGTCTGGAAACACCATATATTTT. This chain connects TRBV6-1 to TRBJ1-3; D not resolved. From germline, CDR1 is MNHNS and CDR2 SASEGT. The CDR3 is 16 residues long. Between the trimmed V and J ends, which lost 4 bases and 1 base, there was a span of 14 bases.